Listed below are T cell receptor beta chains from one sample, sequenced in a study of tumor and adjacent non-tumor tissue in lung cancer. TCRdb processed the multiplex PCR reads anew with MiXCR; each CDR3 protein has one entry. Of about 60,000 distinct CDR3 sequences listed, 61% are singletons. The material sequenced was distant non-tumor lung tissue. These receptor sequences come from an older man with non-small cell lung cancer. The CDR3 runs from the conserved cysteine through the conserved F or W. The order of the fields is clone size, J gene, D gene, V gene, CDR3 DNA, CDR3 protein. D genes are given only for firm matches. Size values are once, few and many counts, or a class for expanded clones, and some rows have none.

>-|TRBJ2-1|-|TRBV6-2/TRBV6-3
TGTGCCAGCAATTACCCTCGGATGGACTCCTACAATGAGCAGTTCTTC
CASNYPRMDSYNEQFF
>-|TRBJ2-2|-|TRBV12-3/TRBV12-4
TGTGCCAGCAGTTCTCATGCCGGGGAGCTGTTTTTT
CASSSHAGELFF
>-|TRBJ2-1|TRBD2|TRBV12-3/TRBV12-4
TGTGCCGGCAGCCCCGTGGTAGTGGGGGGGGGAGAGCAGTTCTTC
CAGSPVVVGGGEQFF
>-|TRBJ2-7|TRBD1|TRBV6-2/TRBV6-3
TGTGCCAGCAACAATCCGGGACAGGGTTCGTACGAGCATTACTTC
CASNNPGQGSYEHYF
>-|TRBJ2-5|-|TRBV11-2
TGTGCCAGCGGCTTAGTGGACGGGGGATTGGGAGAGACCCAGTACTTC
CASGLVDGGLGETQYF
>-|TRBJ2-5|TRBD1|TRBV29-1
TGCAGCGCCGACCTACAGGGGCAAGAGACCCAGTACTTC
CSADLQGQETQYF
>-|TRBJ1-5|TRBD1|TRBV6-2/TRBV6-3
TGTGTCAGCAGCCGGACAGGGGGTGTGGGGGAACCCCAGCATTTT
CVSSRTGGVGEPQHF
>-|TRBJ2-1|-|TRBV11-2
TGTGCCAGCAGCTTAAGGGGGAAAGGGTACAATGAGCAGTTTTTC
CASSLRGKGYNEQFF
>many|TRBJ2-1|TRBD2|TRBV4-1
TGCGCCAGCAGCTCGTTGACTAGCGGGATTTCAAGCTCCTACAATGAGCAGTTCTTC
CASSSLTSGISSSYNEQFF
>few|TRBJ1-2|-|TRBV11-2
TGTGCCAGCAGCGTAAGCTCGACAGAGAACTATGGCTACACCTTC
CASSVSSTENYGYTF
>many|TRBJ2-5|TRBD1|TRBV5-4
TGTGCCAGCAGCTTTGACAGGGGCTGGGAGACCCAGTACTTC
CASSFDRGWETQYF
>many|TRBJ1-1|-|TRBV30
TGTGCCTGGAGTGAACAGCTCTACACTGAAGCTTTCTTT
CAWSEQLYTEAFF
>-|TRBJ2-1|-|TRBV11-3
TGTGGCAGCAGCCTTCTAGCGTTGGTTAACAATGAGCAGTTCTTC
CGSSLLALVNNEQFF
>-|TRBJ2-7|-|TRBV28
TGTGCCAGCCGACGGCCCGCACTCCACGAGCAGTACTTC
CASRRPALHEQYF
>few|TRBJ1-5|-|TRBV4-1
TGCGCCAGCAGCCACCCCGGGACAACACAAGGCAGTCAGCCCCAGCATTTT
CASSHPGTTQGSQPQHF
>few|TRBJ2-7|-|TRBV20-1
TGCAGTGCTAACGCTGAACCCGGGACTCGCGGCGAGCAGTACTTC
CSANAEPGTRGEQYF
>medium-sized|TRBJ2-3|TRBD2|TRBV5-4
TGTGCCAGCAGCTTGGGAGCGGGAGGGCCAGCAGATACGCAGTATTTT
CASSLGAGGPADTQYF
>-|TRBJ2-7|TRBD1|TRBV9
TGTGCCAACAGCCCGGGGGTTGGGACAGGGGGTTCCTACGAGCAGTACTTC
CANSPGVGTGGSYEQYF
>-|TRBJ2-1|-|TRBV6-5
TGTGCCAGAAGTCATGGGGCGGGCAATGAGCAGTTCTTC
CARSHGAGNEQFF
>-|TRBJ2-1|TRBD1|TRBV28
TGTGCCAGCAGTACCCGACAGGGGGGGTACAATGAGCAGTTCTTC
CASSTRQGGYNEQFF
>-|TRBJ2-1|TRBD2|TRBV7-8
TGTGCCAGCAGCTTACTCGCGGGGGGCCACAATGAGCAGTTCTTC
CASSLLAGGHNEQFF
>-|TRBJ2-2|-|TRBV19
TGTACCAGTAGTATATTAGGGGAGCTGTTTTTT
CTSSILGELFF
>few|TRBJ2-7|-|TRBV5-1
TGCGCCAGCGGGGCAGGTGGAAATAAAGGGCAGTACTTC
CASGAGGNKGQYF
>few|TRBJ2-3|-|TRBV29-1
TGCAGCGTGAGGGGAGGGGGCACAGACACGCGGTATTTT
CSVRGGGTDTRYF
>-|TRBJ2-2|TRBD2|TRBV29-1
TGCGGCGCCGGGACTAGCGGGGGGGCGGCTCCCGGGGAGTTGTTTTTT
CGAGTSGGAAPGELFF
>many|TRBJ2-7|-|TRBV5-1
TGCGCCAGCAGCGTGTGGGACGGCTCCTACGAGCAGTACTTC
CASSVWDGSYEQYF
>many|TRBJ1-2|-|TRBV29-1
TGCAGCGTTGCGGGCACTAACTATGGCTACACCTTC
CSVAGTNYGYTF
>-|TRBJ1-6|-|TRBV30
TGTGCCTGGAGCCAGACCCTCCAGTCTTCACCCCTCCACTTT
CAWSQTLQSSPLHF
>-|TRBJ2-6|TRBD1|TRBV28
TGTGCCAGTAGACGGGACAGGGTATCTTCCGGGGCCAACGTCCTGACTTTC
CASRRDRVSSGANVLTF
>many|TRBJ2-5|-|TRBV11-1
TGTGCCAGCAGCCCGGGACCCAACCAAGAGACCCAGTACTTC
CASSPGPNQETQYF
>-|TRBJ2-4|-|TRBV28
TGTGCCAGCAGTATACAGGTCTTAGCCAAAAACATTCAGTACTTC
CASSIQVLAKNIQYF
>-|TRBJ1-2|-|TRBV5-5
TGTGCCAGCAGCTTGGTACATGGAGACCATGGCTACACCTTC
CASSLVHGDHGYTF
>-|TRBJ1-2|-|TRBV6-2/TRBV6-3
TGTGGTAGCACCCCGTTCGCAACCATGAACTATGGCTACACCTTC
CGSTPFATMNYGYTF
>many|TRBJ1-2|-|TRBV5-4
TGTGCCAGCAGCTTACCCGGGACGGCAATAAACTATGGCTACACCTTC
CASSLPGTAINYGYTF
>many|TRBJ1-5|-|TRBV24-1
TGTGCCACCAGTGCCGCTGACAGCCGCAATCAGCCCCAGCATTTT
CATSAADSRNQPQHF